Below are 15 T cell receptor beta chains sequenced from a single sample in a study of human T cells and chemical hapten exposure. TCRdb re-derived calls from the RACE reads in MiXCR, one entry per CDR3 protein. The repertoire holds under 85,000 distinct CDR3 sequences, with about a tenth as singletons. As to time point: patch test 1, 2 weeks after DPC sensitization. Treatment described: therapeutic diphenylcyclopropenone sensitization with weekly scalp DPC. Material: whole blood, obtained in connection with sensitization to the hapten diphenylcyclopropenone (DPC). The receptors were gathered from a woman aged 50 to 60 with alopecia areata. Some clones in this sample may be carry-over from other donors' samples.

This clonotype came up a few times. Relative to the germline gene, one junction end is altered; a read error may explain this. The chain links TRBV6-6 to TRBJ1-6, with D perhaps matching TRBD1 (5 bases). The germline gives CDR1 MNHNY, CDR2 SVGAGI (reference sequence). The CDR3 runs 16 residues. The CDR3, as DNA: TGTGCCAGCATTTACCGGGATTGGGACGGAAATTCACCCCTCCACTTT. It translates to CASIYRDWDGNSPLHF.

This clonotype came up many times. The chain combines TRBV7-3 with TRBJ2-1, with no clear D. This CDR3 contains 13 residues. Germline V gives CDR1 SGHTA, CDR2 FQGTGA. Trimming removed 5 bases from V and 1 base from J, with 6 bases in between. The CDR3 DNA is TGTGCCAGCAGCCCCGGGTCCTACAATGAGCAGTTCTTC. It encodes CASSPGSYNEQFF.

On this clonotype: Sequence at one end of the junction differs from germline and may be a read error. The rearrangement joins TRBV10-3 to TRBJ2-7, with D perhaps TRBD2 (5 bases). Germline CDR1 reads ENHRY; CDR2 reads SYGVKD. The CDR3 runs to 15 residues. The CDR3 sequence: CAISESFGGSGSWVF. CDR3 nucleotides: TGTGCCATCAGTGAGTCGTTTGGAGGAAGCGGAAGCTGGGTTTTC.

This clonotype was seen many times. CDR3 in DNA: TGTGCCAGCAGTAAAGGAATAGATACGCAGTATTTT. It specifies CASSKGIDTQYF. The chain couples TRBV25-1 to TRBJ2-3; D not certain. There are 12 residues in the CDR3. CDR1 and CDR2 (germline): MGHDK, SYGVNS. The V end lost 5 bases, the J end lost 5 bases, and 8 bases lay between the germline ends.

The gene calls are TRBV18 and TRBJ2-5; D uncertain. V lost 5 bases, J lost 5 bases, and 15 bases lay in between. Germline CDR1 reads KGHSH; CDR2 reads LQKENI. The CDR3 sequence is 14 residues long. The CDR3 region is CASSSGSLWETQYF. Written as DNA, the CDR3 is TGTGCCAGCTCATCGGGCAGCCTCTGGGAGACCCAGTACTTC.

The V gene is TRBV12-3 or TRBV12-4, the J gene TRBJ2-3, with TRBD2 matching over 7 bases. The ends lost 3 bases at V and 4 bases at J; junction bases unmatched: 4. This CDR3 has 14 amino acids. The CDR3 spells CASSFGGGADTQYF. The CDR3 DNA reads TGTGCCAGCAGTTTTGGGGGAGGGGCAGATACGCAGTATTTT.

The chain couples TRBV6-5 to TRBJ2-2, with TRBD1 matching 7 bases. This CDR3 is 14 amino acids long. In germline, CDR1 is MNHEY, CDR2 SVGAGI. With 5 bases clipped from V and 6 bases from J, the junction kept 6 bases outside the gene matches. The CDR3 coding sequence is TGTGCCAGCAGTAGGGACAGCTGGTCCGGGGAGCTGTTTTTT. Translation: CASSRDSWSGELFF.

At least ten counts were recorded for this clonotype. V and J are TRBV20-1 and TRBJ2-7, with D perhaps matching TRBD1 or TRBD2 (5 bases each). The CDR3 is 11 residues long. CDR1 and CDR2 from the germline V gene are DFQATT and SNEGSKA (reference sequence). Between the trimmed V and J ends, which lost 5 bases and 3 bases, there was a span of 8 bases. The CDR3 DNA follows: TGCAGTGCTTCAGGGAGCTACGAGCAGTACTTC. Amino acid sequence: CSASGSYEQYF.

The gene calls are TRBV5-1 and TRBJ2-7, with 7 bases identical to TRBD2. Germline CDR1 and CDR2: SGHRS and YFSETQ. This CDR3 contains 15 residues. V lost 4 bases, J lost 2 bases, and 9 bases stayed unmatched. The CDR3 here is CASSHVASGTYEQYF. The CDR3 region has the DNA TGCGCCAGCAGCCACGTCGCTAGCGGTACCTACGAGCAGTACTTC.

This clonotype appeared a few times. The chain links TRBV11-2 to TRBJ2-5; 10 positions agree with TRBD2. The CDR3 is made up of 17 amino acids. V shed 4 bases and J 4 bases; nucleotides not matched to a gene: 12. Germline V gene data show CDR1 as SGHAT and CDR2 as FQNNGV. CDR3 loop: CASSSLPGLAIGETQYF. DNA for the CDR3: TGTGCCAGCAGCTCCCTCCCGGGACTAGCGATTGGAGAGACCCAGTACTTC. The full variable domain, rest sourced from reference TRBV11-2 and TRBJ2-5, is EAGVAQSPRYKIIEKRQSVAFWCNPISGHATLYWYQQILGQGPKLLIQFQNNGVVDDSQLPKDRFSAERLKGVDSTLKIQPAKLEDSAVYLCASSSLPGLAIGETQYFGPGTRLLVL.

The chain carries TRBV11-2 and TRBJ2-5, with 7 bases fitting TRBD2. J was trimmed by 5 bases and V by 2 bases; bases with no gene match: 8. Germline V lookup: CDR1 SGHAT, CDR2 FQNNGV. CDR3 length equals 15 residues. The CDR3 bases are TGTGCCAGCAGCTTATGGAGTCAGGGAGGGGAGACCCAGTACTTC. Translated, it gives CASSLWSQGGETQYF. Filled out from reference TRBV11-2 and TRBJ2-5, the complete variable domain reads EAGVAQSPRYKIIEKRQSVAFWCNPISGHATLYWYQQILGQGPKLLIQFQNNGVVDDSQLPKDRFSAERLKGVDSTLKIQPAKLEDSAVYLCASSLWSQGGETQYFGPGTRLLVL.

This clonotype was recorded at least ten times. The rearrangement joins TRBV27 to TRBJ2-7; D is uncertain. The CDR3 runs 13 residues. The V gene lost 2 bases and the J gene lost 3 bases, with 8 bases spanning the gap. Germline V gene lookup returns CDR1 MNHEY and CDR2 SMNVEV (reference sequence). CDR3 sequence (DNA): TGTGCCAGCAGTTTAGTGTTCGGCTACGAGCAGTACTTC. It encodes CASSLVFGYEQYF.

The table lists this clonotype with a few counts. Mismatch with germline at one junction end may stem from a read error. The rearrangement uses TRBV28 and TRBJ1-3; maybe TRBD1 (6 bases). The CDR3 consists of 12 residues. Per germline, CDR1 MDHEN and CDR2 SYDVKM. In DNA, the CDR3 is TGTGCCAGCAGTTCGCTGACAGGAACACCCGATTTT. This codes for CASSSLTGTPDF.

CDR3 loop: CSAPLAGAGTGELFF. The CDR3, as DNA: TGCAGTGCTCCTCTGGCGGGAGCTGGGACCGGGGAGCTGTTTTTT. The chain uses TRBV20-1 and TRBJ2-2; 7 bases are shared with TRBD2. The germline V gene has CDR1 DFQATT and CDR2 SNEGSKA (reference sequence). V trimming: 5 bases; J trimming: 5 bases; junction bases outside the gene matches: 11. The length of the CDR3 is 15 residues.

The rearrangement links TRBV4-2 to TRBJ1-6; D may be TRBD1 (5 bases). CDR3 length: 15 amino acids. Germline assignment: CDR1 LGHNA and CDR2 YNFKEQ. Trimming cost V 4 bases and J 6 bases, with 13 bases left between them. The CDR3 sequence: CASSRADTTNSPLHF. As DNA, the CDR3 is TGTGCCAGCAGCCGGGCGGACACTACTAATTCACCCCTCCACTTT.